Listed below are T cell receptor beta chains from one sample, sequenced in a study of CD8+CD57+ T cells in acquired aplastic anemia. TCRdb reprocessed the reads via MiXCR and lists one record per CDR3 protein. Of about 160,000 distinct CDR3 sequences in the sample, around 48% were seen once. Material for sequencing was sorted CD4+, CD8+, or CD8+CD57+ T cells (not recorded which) from PBMCs. All receptors come from a human donor with aplastic anemia. Each CDR3 is given with its conserved first and last residue. A D gene is named only where the DNA matches it firmly. Rows give clone size only sometimes, using once, few, many, or a class for an expanded clone.

clone_size j_call d_call v_call cdr3_nt cdr3_aa
many TRBJ2-5 TRBD2 TRBV9 TGTGCCAGCAGCCCAGGAGCGGGAGGGCTCGGCGAGACCCAGTACTTC CASSPGAGGLGETQYF
. TRBJ2-7 TRBD2 TRBV7-9 TGTGCCAGCAGCCTATATCAAGCGGGAGAGCAGTACTTC CASSLYQAGEQYF
. TRBJ1-3 . TRBV15 TGTGCCACCAGCAGCCGGAGACACCGAGTAGGCACCATATATTTT CATSSRRHRVGTIYF
many TRBJ2-2 TRBD2 TRBV7-3 TGTGCCAGCAGCTTAAAGGATCTCCCCCTAGCGGGCGCGAACACCGGGGAGCTGTTTTTT CASSLKDLPLAGANTGELFF
once TRBJ1-1 . TRBV19 TGTGCCAGTAGTTTTCTAGCGGGAGACGGTGAAGCTTTCTTT CASSFLAGDGEAFF
many TRBJ1-1 TRBD1 TRBV6-1 TGTGCCAGCAGCTGGGACAGGGGGAACACTGAAGCTTTCTTT CASSWDRGNTEAFF
. TRBJ1-1 . TRBV24-1 TGTGCCACCAGTGATGGAGCCCCCACAAACACTGAAGCTTTCTTT CATSDGAPTNTEAFF
few TRBJ2-1 TRBD2 TRBV30 TGTGCCTGGAGAAAGCTAGCGGGAGGCTCCAATGAGCAGTTCTTC CAWRKLAGGSNEQFF
many TRBJ2-7 . TRBV11-2 TGTGCCAGCAGCTTAGTGGGGCAGGGGAAGAGCAACGAGCAGTACTTC CASSLVGQGKSNEQYF
many TRBJ2-2 TRBD2 TRBV9 TGTGCCAGCAGGCCTAGCGGGAGTCCAAACACCGGGGAGCTGTTTTTT CASRPSGSPNTGELFF
few TRBJ2-7 . TRBV7-3 TGTGCCAGCAGCTCCTCCCGGGGGGAGCAGTACTTC CASSSSRGEQYF
many TRBJ1-1 . TRBV7-9 TGTGCCAGCAGCGGACCCAGGGAGGAACCTGAAGCTTTCTTT CASSGPREEPEAFF
. TRBJ1-6 . TRBV2 TGTGCCAGCAGTTTATCGTCAGGGACCCGGGAACCCCTCCACTTT CASSLSSGTREPLHF
many TRBJ1-1 . TRBV12-3/TRBV12-4 TGTGCCAGCAGTTTACGGGTTAGGAACACTGAAGCTTTCTTT CASSLRVRNTEAFF
many TRBJ1-5 . TRBV20-1 TGCAGTACCGGAGGACTGGAGGGGCCCCAGCATTTT CSTGGLEGPQHF
many TRBJ2-7 . TRBV11-1 TGTGCCAGCAGCTTTCAGGGCTACTCCTACGAGCAGTACTTC CASSFQGYSYEQYF
. TRBJ1-1 . TRBV9 TGTGCCAGCAGCGAGATGGACAGGAACACTGAAGCTTTCTTT CASSEMDRNTEAFF
few TRBJ2-3 TRBD2 TRBV20-1 TGCAGTGCCAGAGCGCCAGCGGGATACACAGATACGCAGTATTTT CSARAPAGYTDTQYF
. TRBJ2-5 . TRBV19 TGTGCCAGTAGTATGCAGGGACAGACCCAGTACTTC CASSMQGQTQYF
. TRBJ2-5 TRBD1 TRBV24-1 TGTGCCACCAGTGACCCCCCGGGACAGGGGGCCGTAGAGACCCAGTACTTC CATSDPPGQGAVETQYF
. TRBJ2-5 . TRBV10-3 TGTGCCAGCACCGCGGCGGGGCAGTACTTC CASTAAGQYF
. TRBJ2-7 . TRBV24-1 TGTGCCACCAGTGATTTAAACTCCTACGAGCAGTACTTC CATSDLNSYEQYF
. TRBJ1-1 TRBD1 TRBV20-1 TGCAGTGCTAGAGTCGGGGACAGGGGGCCGAACACTGAAGCTTTCTTT CSARVGDRGPNTEAFF
many TRBJ2-7 . TRBV6-1 TGTGCCAGCAGTGTTTTTAGCGGAAGCTCCTACGAGCAGTACTTC CASSVFSGSSYEQYF
. TRBJ1-5 TRBD1 TRBV2 TGTGCCAGCAGGACGGACAGGGACAATCAGCCCCAGCATTTT CASRTDRDNQPQHF
. TRBJ2-6 . TRBV9 TGTGCCATCAGCTCCCAGAAAACTGGGGCCAACGTCCTGACTTTC CAISSQKTGANVLTF
. TRBJ2-2 . TRBV30 TGTGCCTGGGGTCGGGCGCTGGGAGCTGGCGGGGAGCTGTTTTTT CAWGRALGAGGELFF
. TRBJ2-7 TRBD1 TRBV5-6 TGTGCCAGCAGCCGTGATTCAGGGGGACACTACTACGAGCAGTACTTC CASSRDSGGHYYEQYF
. TRBJ2-3 . TRBV20-1 TGCAGTGCTGAGGACGCCCTATCCACAGATACGCAGTATTTT CSAEDALSTDTQYF
. TRBJ1-1 TRBD1 TRBV2 TGTGCCAGCAGTATTACACAGGGGGCGGGCACTGAAGCTTTCTTT CASSITQGAGTEAFF
many TRBJ2-5 TRBD2 TRBV5-1 TGCGCCAGCAGCTTGGGTAGCGGGAGTGGTAGAGAGACCCAGTACTTC CASSLGSGSGRETQYF
. TRBJ1-6 . TRBV19 TGTGCCAGTAGTATGGCAGCGACGGATTCACCCCTCCACTTT CASSMAATDSPLHF
once TRBJ1-1 . TRBV4-3 TGCGCCAGCAGCCAAGAGAGGTCCATGAACACTGAAGCTTTCTTT CASSQERSMNTEAFF
many TRBJ2-3 . TRBV6-1 TGTGCCAGCAAACAGCAGCCAGATACGCAGTATTTT CASKQQPDTQYF
few TRBJ1-1 . TRBV27 TGTGCCAGCAGTTCACCTCCCGGGATGAACACTGAAGCTTTCTTT CASSSPPGMNTEAFF
once TRBJ2-3 . TRBV20-1 TGCAGTGCCCCATGGGGCGGTAGCACAGATACGCAGTATTTT CSAPWGGSTDTQYF
once TRBJ2-1 . TRBV7-9 TGTGCCAGCAGCTTATTAGAGCAGTTCTTC CASSLLEQFF
many TRBJ1-1 . TRBV7-2 TGTGCCAGCAGCTTATCGGGACGAAGTGAAGCTTTCTTT CASSLSGRSEAFF
few TRBJ2-7 TRBD2 TRBV28 TGTGCCAGCAGCTCCTTGGGGGGGACCCATCACGAGCAGTACTTC CASSSLGGTHHEQYF
. TRBJ2-7 TRBD1 TRBV19 TGTGCCAGTAGTGCCCCGGGACAGGGAACTTACGAGCAGTACTTC CASSAPGQGTYEQYF
many TRBJ2-6 . TRBV12-3/TRBV12-4 TGTGCCAGCAGTTTAGCTCGGGGTATTGTGACTTTC CASSLARGIVTF
few TRBJ1-4 . TRBV16 TGTGCCAGCAGCCAAAGGGCCAATGAAAAACTGTTTTTT CASSQRANEKLFF
few TRBJ2-5 TRBD2 TRBV5-1 TGCGCCAGCAGCCTCGGACTAGCGGGAGTAGAGGTGACCCAGTACTTC CASSLGLAGVEVTQYF
few TRBJ2-7 TRBD2 TRBV5-1 TGCGCCAGCGGCTCACAACCGGGACTAGCGGGAGAATACGAGCAGTACTTC CASGSQPGLAGEYEQYF
many TRBJ1-2 . TRBV3-1 TGTGCCAGCAGCCAAGAAATCGGAGATGGCTACACCTTC CASSQEIGDGYTF
many TRBJ2-7 TRBD1 TRBV30 TGTGCCTGGGGGGACAGGGCGGGCGAGCAGTACTTC CAWGDRAGEQYF
many TRBJ1-4 TRBD1 TRBV19 TGTGCCAGTAGTTCCCGGGACAGGGGGCGCCGATCCGGAGATGAAAAACTGTTTTTT CASSSRDRGRRSGDEKLFF
many TRBJ2-5 . TRBV7-2 TGTGCCAGCAGCTTAGATTCCCAGCCCCAAGAGACCCAGTACTTC CASSLDSQPQETQYF
. TRBJ2-7 . TRBV25-1 TGTGCCAGTAGTACTCGACAGGCATCACAGGGCAAGCAGTACTTC CASSTRQASQGKQYF
. TRBJ2-2 TRBD2 TRBV25-1 TGTGCCAGCAGTCGTGTAGCGGGAGGGCCCAACACCGGGGAGCTGTTTTTT CASSRVAGGPNTGELFF
many TRBJ1-2 . TRBV2 TGTGCCAGCAGTGACATGAGGCAGGGCGTAAACACCTTC CASSDMRQGVNTF
. TRBJ1-6 . TRBV5-1 TGCGCCAGCAGCTTGAGCACAGGGTCCAATTCACCCCTCCACTTT CASSLSTGSNSPLHF
few TRBJ2-1 . TRBV7-2 TGTGCCAGCAGCTCGGCTTACGGCAATGAGCAGTTCTTC CASSSAYGNEQFF
few TRBJ2-7 . TRBV29-1 TGCAGCGCAGAAACGTCCTACGAGCAGTACTTC CSAETSYEQYF
. TRBJ2-3 TRBD2 TRBV11-3 TGTGCCAGCCGGGCGGGGGGGCTGGAAGATACGCAGTATTTT CASRAGGLEDTQYF
many TRBJ2-5 TRBD1 TRBV20-1 TGCAGTGCTAGAGGTGACAGGGGTGGAGAGACCCAGTACTTC CSARGDRGGETQYF
. TRBJ1-1 . TRBV19 TGTGCCAGCAGTTACTCCCGCGATGGGCAGGGACGTGACACTGAAGCTTTCTTT CASSYSRDGQGRDTEAFF
once TRBJ2-5 TRBD1 TRBV10-3 TGTGCCATCAGTGAGCCCAGGGACAGGGGCATAGAGACCCAGTACTTC CAISEPRDRGIETQYF
once TRBJ2-1 TRBD1 TRBV7-6 TGTGCCAGCAGCCCGGGGACAGGGGCAGGCAATGAGCAGTTCTTC CASSPGTGAGNEQFF